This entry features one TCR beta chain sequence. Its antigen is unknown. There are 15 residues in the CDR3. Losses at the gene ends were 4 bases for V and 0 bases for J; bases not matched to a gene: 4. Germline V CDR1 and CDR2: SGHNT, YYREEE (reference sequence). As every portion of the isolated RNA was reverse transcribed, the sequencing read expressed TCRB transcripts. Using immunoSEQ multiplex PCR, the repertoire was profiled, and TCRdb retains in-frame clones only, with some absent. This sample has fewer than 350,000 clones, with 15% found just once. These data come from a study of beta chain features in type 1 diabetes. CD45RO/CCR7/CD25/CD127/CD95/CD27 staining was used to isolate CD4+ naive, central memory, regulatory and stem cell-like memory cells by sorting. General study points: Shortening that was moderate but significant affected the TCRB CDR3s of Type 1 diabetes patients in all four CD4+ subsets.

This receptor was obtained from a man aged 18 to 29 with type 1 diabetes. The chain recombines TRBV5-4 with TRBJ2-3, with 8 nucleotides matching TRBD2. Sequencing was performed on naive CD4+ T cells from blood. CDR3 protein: CASSGTSGSTDTQYF. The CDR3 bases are TGTGCCAGCAGCGGCACTAGCGGTAGCACAGATACGCAGTATTTT.